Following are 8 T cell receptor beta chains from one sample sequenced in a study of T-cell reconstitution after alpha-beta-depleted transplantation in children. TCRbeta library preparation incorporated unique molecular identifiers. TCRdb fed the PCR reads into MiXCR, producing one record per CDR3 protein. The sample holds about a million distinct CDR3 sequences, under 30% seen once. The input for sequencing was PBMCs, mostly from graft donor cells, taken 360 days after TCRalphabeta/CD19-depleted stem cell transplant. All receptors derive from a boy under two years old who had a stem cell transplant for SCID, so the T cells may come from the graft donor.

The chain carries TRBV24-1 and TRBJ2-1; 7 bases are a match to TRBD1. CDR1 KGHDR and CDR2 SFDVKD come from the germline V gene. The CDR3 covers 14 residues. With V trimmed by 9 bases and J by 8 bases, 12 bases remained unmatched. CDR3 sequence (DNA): TGTGCCACCGCCGGGACAGCGAATCCGGATGAGCAGTTCTTC. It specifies CATAGTANPDEQFF.

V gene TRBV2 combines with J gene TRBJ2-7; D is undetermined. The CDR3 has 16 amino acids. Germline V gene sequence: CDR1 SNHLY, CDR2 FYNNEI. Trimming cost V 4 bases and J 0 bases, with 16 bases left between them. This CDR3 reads CASSAATVISSYEQYF. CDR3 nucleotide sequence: TGTGCCAGCAGTGCTGCGACTGTGATTAGCTCCTACGAGCAGTACTTC.

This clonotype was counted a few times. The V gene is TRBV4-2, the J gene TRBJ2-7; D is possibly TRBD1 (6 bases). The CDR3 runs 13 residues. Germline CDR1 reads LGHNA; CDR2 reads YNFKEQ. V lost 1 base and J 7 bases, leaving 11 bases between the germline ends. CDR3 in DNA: TGTGCCAGCAGCCAAGGGGACACAGAAGAGCAGTACTTC. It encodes CASSQGDTEEQYF.

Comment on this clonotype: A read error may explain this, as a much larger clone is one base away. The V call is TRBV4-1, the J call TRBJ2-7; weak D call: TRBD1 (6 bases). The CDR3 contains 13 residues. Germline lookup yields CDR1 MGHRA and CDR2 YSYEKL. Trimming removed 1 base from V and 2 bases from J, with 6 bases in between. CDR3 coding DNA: TGCGCCAGCAGCCAAGGGGACACCTACGAGCAGTACTTC. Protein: CASSQGDTYEQYF.

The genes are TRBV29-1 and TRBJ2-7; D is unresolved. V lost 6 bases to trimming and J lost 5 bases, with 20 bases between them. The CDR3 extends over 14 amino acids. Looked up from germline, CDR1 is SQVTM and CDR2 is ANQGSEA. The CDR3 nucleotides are TGCAGCGTCGGAGCGCTCCACTCTGCCAACGAGCAGTACTTC. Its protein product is CSVGALHSANEQYF.

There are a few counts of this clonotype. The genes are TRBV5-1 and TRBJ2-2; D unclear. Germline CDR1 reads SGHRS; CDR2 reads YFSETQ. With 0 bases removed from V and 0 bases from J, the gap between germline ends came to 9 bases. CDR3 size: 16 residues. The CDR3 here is CASSLEGSPNTGELFF. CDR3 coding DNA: TGCGCCAGCAGCTTGGAGGGCAGCCCGAACACCGGGGAGCTGTTTTTT.

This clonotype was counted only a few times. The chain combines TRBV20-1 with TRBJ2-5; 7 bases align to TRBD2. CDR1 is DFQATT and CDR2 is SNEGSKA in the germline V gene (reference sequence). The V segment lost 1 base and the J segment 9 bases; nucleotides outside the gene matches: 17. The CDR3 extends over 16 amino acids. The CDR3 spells CSARGQSGAGDLSQYF. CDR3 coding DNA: TGCAGTGCTAGAGGACAGAGCGGGGCGGGTGACTTGTCCCAGTACTTC.

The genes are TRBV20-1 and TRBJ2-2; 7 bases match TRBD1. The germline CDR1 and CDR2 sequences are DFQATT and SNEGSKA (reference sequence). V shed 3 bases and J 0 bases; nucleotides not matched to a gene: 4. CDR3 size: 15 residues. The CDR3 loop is CSARRQGANTGELFF. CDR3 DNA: TGCAGTGCTAGGCGGCAGGGGGCGAACACCGGGGAGCTGTTTTTT.